These 31 T cell receptor beta chains were all obtained from the same sample, sequenced in a study of blood T cells in healthy people across ages. Sample-barcoded 5' priming and a J-beta primer mix drove a second PCR of roughly 7 to 11 cycles. TCRdb reanalysed the 5' RACE reads using MiXCR and keeps one entry per CDR3 protein. This table holds over a million distinct CDR3 sequences, about 43% found once. The sample was blood. These receptors came from a woman between 18 and 30 years old in good health.

The rearrangement joins TRBV6-6 to TRBJ2-1; 7 bases map to TRBD1. The CDR3 length is 15 residues. Germline assignment: CDR1 MNHNY and CDR2 SVGAGI (reference sequence). The V segment lost 6 bases and the J segment 4 bases; nucleotides outside the gene matches: 9. This CDR3 reads CASRQGQPEYNEQFF. The CDR3 bases are TGTGCCAGCAGACAGGGACAGCCTGAGTACAATGAGCAGTTCTTC.

This clonotype has a handful of counts. The rearrangement links TRBV6-2 or TRBV6-3 to TRBJ2-5; 8 bases are shared with TRBD2. Germline V CDR1 and CDR2: MNHEY, SVGEGT. Trimming at V came to 2 bases and at J to 2 bases, leaving 4 bases not matched to a gene. This CDR3 has 15 residues. CDR3 sequence (DNA): TGTGCCAGCAGTTACCGGACTAGCAGACAAGAGACCCAGTACTTC. This translates into CASSYRTSRQETQYF.

The chain couples TRBV7-6 to TRBJ2-1; possibly TRBD1 for D (7 bases). The V end was cut by 5 bases, the J end by 3 bases, with 14 bases between. Looked up from germline, CDR1 is SGHVS and CDR2 is FNYEAQ. The CDR3 loop spans 15 amino acids. Here the CDR3 reads CASSLTGEVYNEQFF. CDR3 sequence (DNA): TGTGCCAGCAGCCTTACAGGGGAGGTCTACAATGAGCAGTTCTTC. The full variable domain, with the rest looked up from reference TRBV7-6 and TRBJ2-1, is GAGVSQSPRYKVTKRGQDVALRCDPISGHVSLYWYRQALGQGPEFLTYFNYEAQQDKSGLPNDRFSAERPEGSISTLTIQRTEQRDSAMYRCASSLTGEVYNEQFFGPGTRLTVL.

The V call is TRBV20-1, the J call TRBJ1-4; D remains unclear. Trimming shortened V by 3 bases and J by 0 bases, and 8 bases separated the two germline ends. The germline V gene encodes CDR1 DFQATT and CDR2 SNEGSKA (reference sequence). This CDR3 region has 14 residues. The CDR3 sequence: CSASVGATNEKLFF. CDR3 coding DNA: TGCAGTGCTAGTGTAGGTGCAACTAATGAAAAACTGTTTTTT.

J is TRBJ1-6 and V is TRBV5-6, with a possible D match to TRBD1 (5 bases). Germline values: CDR1 SGHDT, CDR2 YYEEEE. The CDR3 runs 15 residues. With 7 bases removed from V and 9 bases from J, the gap between germline ends came to 20 bases. CDR3 bases: TGTGCCAGCCGGGGGAGTCCGGCCTTCGGTTCACCCCTCCACTTT. Translated, it gives CASRGSPAFGSPLHF. The variable domain in full, completed from reference TRBV5-6 and TRBJ1-6, reads DAGVTQSPTHLIKTRGQQVTLRCSPKSGHDTVSWYQQALGQGPQFIFQYYEEEERQRGNFPDRFSGHQFPNYSSELNVNALLLGDSALYLCASRGSPAFGSPLHFGNGTRLTVT.

The chain combines TRBV20-1 with TRBJ1-1, with D possibly TRBD1 on 6 matching bases. The CDR3 contains 13 residues. Germline assignment: CDR1 DFQATT and CDR2 SNEGSKA (reference sequence). Between the trimmed V and J ends, which lost 5 bases and 1 base, there was a span of 11 bases. This chain's CDR3 is CSAVGQGNTEAFF. The CDR3, as DNA: TGCAGTGCTGTGGGACAAGGGAACACTGAAGCTTTCTTT.

This clonotype was detected only once. The V call is TRBV20-1, the J call TRBJ2-1; 10 positions agree with TRBD2. The end of the DNA is better explained by TRBJ2-7, so the J call may be wrong. This CDR3 spans 17 amino acids. Germline V gene sequence: CDR1 DFQATT, CDR2 SNEGSKA (reference sequence). The CDR3 DNA reads as TGCAGTGCTCCAAGGGCACCTAGCGGGAGTTTCTACAATGAGCAGTACTTC. It specifies CSAPRAPSGSFYNEQYF.

This clonotype was recorded a few times. V usage is TRBV13 and J usage is TRBJ1-4; D gene unclear. The length of the CDR3 is 13 residues. Trimming stripped 7 bases from V and 6 bases from J, with 12 bases between. Germline CDR1 reads PRHDT; CDR2 reads FYEKMQ (reference sequence). The CDR3 DNA is TGTGCCAGCAACTCGAAAAGGGATGAAAAACTGTTTTTT. It encodes CASNSKRDEKLFF.

The table lists this clonotype with a few counts. V is TRBV16 and J is TRBJ2-7; 8 bases align to TRBD2. Germline loops: CDR1 KGHSY, CDR2 FQNENV. J was trimmed by 6 bases and V by 0 bases; bases with no gene match: 13. This CDR3 is built from 17 residues. As DNA, the CDR3 is TGTGCCAGCAGCCAATCTATACTAGCGGTAAACTTGTCCGAGCAGTACTTC. As protein: CASSQSILAVNLSEQYF.

The rearrangement uses TRBV5-1 and TRBJ2-1; TRBD2 matches at 14 bases. In germline, CDR1 is SGHRS, CDR2 YFSETQ. V gave up 3 bases and J gave up 8 bases; unmatched junction bases: 7. This CDR3 is 16 amino acids long. The DNA for the CDR3 is TGCGCCAGCAGCTCTCAACCGGGACTAGCGGGGGATGAGCAGTTCTTC. Encoded protein: CASSSQPGLAGDEQFF. Full variable domain (remainder filled in from reference TRBV5-1 and TRBJ2-1): KAGVTQTPRYLIKTRGQQVTLSCSPISGHRSVSWYQQTPGQGLQFLFEYFSETQRNKGNFPGRFSGRQFSNSRSEMNVSTLELGDSALYLCASSSQPGLAGDEQFFGPGTRLTVL.

The chain employs TRBV5-1 and TRBJ2-1; perhaps TRBD2 as D (5 bases). V was clipped by 2 bases and J by 6 bases, with 12 bases between them. The germline gives CDR1 SGHRS, CDR2 YFSETQ. The CDR3 sequence is 14 residues long. The CDR3 region is CASSFGSAGNEQFF. The CDR3, as DNA: TGCGCCAGCAGCTTCGGGTCCGCGGGCAATGAGCAGTTCTTC.

This clonotype was recorded only once. V gene TRBV27 combines with J gene TRBJ1-3; TRBD1 matches 7 bases. The trim removed 6 bases at V and 5 bases at J, leaving 10 bases unmatched. This CDR3 comprises 15 residues. Per the germline V gene, CDR1 is MNHEY and CDR2 is SMNVEV (reference sequence). CDR3 nucleotides: TGTGCCAGCAGGGCCAACAGGGGAGATAGAAACACCATATATTTT. It yields the protein CASRANRGDRNTIYF.

Only a few counts were recorded for this clonotype. The CDR3 region is CASTDGGLGDEQFF. The CDR3 DNA follows: TGTGCCAGCACGGACGGGGGGCTAGGGGATGAGCAGTTCTTC. The rearrangement uses TRBV2 and TRBJ2-1, with D possibly being TRBD2 (7 bases). Germline CDR1 reads SNHLY; CDR2 reads FYNNEI. The CDR3 is 14 amino acids. The V and J ends lost 7 bases and 8 bases respectively, with 18 bases between them.

This clonotype was observed a handful of times. The genes are TRBV4-1 and TRBJ1-1; D is undetermined. The length of the CDR3 is 14 residues. V was cut by 0 bases and J by 2 bases, with 7 bases left in between. Germline V gives CDR1 MGHRA, CDR2 YSYEKL. The CDR3 here is CASSQDRFNTEAFF. CDR3 coding DNA: TGCGCCAGCAGCCAAGATAGGTTCAACACTGAAGCTTTCTTT.

The chain links TRBV20-1 to TRBJ1-1; D is possibly TRBD1 (6 bases). The CDR3 spans 16 residues. Germline lookup yields CDR1 DFQATT and CDR2 SNEGSKA (reference sequence). The V gene lost 0 bases and the J gene lost 1 base, with 15 bases spanning the gap. The CDR3 is CSARDRWGAKNTEAFF. CDR3 DNA: TGCAGTGCTAGAGATCGTTGGGGGGCGAAGAACACTGAAGCTTTCTTT.

This clonotype was observed a handful of times. The chain has TRBV12-3 or TRBV12-4 and TRBJ2-2; 9 positions match TRBD1. V was pared by 7 bases and J by 5 bases, with 5 bases of the junction left unmatched. CDR3 size: 14 residues. The CDR3 coding sequence is TGTGCCAGCACTGGGACAGGGAGAACCGGGGAGCTGTTTTTT. Its translation: CASTGTGRTGELFF.

This clonotype has more than one count but fewer than ten. This chain joins TRBV7-6 and TRBJ1-2; 7 bases map to TRBD1. From germline, CDR1 is SGHVS and CDR2 FNYEAQ. This CDR3 has 18 residues. The J segment lost 2 bases and the V segment lost 2 bases, leaving 14 bases of the junction unmatched. CDR3 nucleotides: TGTGCCAGCAGCTTACCCCGAGGGACAGACCATTCCAACTATGGCTACACCTTC. This translates into CASSLPRGTDHSNYGYTF.

The CDR3 is CASSLSGSRYNEQYF. DNA of the CDR3: TGTGCCAGCAGTCTAAGCGGCTCAAGATACAATGAGCAGTACTTC. This chain joins TRBV28 and TRBJ2-5; perhaps TRBD2 as D (5 bases). This CDR3 region has 15 residues. Trimming took off 5 bases at V and 11 bases at J, with 24 bases between the two ends. Germline CDR1 is MDHEN and CDR2 is SYDVKM. The whole variable domain, filled in from reference TRBV28 and TRBJ2-5, reads DVKVTQSSRYLVKRTGEKVFLECVQDMDHENMFWYRQDPGLGLRLIYFSYDVKMKEKGDIPEGYSVSREKKERFSLILESASTNQTSMYLCASSLSGSRYNEQYFGPGTRLLVL.

The rearrangement links TRBV3-1 to TRBJ2-7, with D possibly TRBD1 on 5 matching bases. Trimming shortened V by 7 bases and J by 1 base, and 17 bases separated the two germline ends. The germline V gene encodes CDR1 LGHDT and CDR2 YNNKEL (reference sequence). This CDR3 is built from 15 residues. Here the CDR3 reads CASTTGALSSYEQYF. As DNA, the CDR3 is TGTGCCAGCACCACAGGAGCCCTATCTTCCTACGAGCAGTACTTC.

The chain carries TRBV5-1 and TRBJ1-1; D is unclear. The V gene lost 0 bases and the J gene lost 2 bases, with 11 bases spanning the gap. In germline, CDR1 is SGHRS, CDR2 YFSETQ. The CDR3 has 15 amino acids. In DNA form, the CDR3 reads TGCGCCAGCAGCTTGGAGGCCAGGCATAACACTGAAGCTTTCTTT. Its translation: CASSLEARHNTEAFF.

The genes are TRBV12-3 or TRBV12-4 and TRBJ2-5; no clear D gene. V shed 4 bases and J shed 7 bases, with 10 bases lying between them. CDR3 size: 12 residues. The CDR3 DNA is TGTGCCAGCAGTTCTGGGTCAGGGACCCAGTACTTC. It encodes CASSSGSGTQYF.

V usage is TRBV7-9 and J usage is TRBJ2-7; D is uncertain. Trimming took 1 base from V and 7 from J, leaving 8 bases between them. CDR1 SEHNR and CDR2 FQNEAQ come from the germline V gene (reference sequence). The CDR3 consists of 12 residues. As DNA, the CDR3 is TGTGCCAGCAGCTTAGACTCCAATGAGCAGTACTTC. Its translation is CASSLDSNEQYF.

The chain employs TRBV24-1 and TRBJ2-1; no clear D. V was pared by 0 bases and J by 8 bases, with 7 bases between. Germline V CDR1 and CDR2: KGHDR, SFDVKD. This CDR3 is built from 13 residues. CDR3 coding DNA: TGTGCCACCAGTGATTTGGGGTCCGATGAGCAGTTCTTC. Amino acid sequence: CATSDLGSDEQFF.

The CDR3: CASSPRPGLVANEQFF. The CDR3 region has the DNA TGTGCCAGCAGCCCACGTCCGGGACTAGTCGCGAATGAGCAGTTCTTC. This rearrangement joins TRBV9 to TRBJ2-1, with 8 nucleotides matching TRBD2. The CDR3 extends over 16 amino acids. The V segment lost 4 bases and the J segment 7 bases; nucleotides outside the gene matches: 13. Germline CDR1 SGDLS, CDR2 YYNGEE.

There are a few counts of this clonotype. V and J are TRBV3-1 and TRBJ2-6; D unresolved. This CDR3 contains 14 residues. V dropped 3 bases and J dropped 0 bases, with 3 bases sitting between them. From germline, CDR1 is LGHDT and CDR2 YNNKEL (reference sequence). CDR3 amino acids: CASSQDSGANVLTF. The CDR3 DNA reads as TGTGCCAGCAGCCAGGACTCTGGGGCCAACGTCCTGACTTTC.

V usage is TRBV18 and J usage is TRBJ1-1; 11 bases line up with TRBD1. From germline, CDR1 is KGHSH and CDR2 LQKENI. Unmatched junction bases numbered 7, after V lost 3 bases and J lost 4 bases. The CDR3 sequence is 16 residues long. The CDR3 DNA sequence: TGTGCCAGCTCACCGTCTGGGACAGGGGGTCTCACTGAAGCTTTCTTT. Its protein product is CASSPSGTGGLTEAFF. Full variable domain (remainder filled in from reference TRBV18 and TRBJ1-1): NAGVMQNPRHLVRRRGQEARLRCSPMKGHSHVYWYRQLPEEGLKFMVYLQKENIIDESGMPKERFSAEFPKEGPSILRIQQVVRGDSAAYFCASSPSGTGGLTEAFFGQGTRLTVV.

This clonotype appeared once. This sequence joins TRBV12-3 or TRBV12-4 and TRBJ2-3, with 8 nucleotides matching TRBD2. After removal of 6 bases from V and 8 bases from J, the junction contained 4 bases not matched to a gene. CDR3 length: 12 residues. CDR3 nucleotides: TGTGCCAGCAGCGGGGGGGCGCCTACGCAGTATTTT. Residues: CASSGGAPTQYF.

This rearrangement joins TRBV11-2 to TRBJ2-1; D is possibly TRBD2 (5 bases). Germline V gene lookup returns CDR1 SGHAT and CDR2 FQNNGV. CDR3 size: 16 residues. Trimming stripped 4 bases from V and 7 bases from J, with 20 bases between. The CDR3 nucleotides are TGTGCCAGCAGCTCGGGCGAGAGGGCCTTTGCAAATGAGCAGTTCTTC. Translating gives CASSSGERAFANEQFF. The full variable domain, in which reference TRBV11-2 and TRBJ2-1 provide the parts outside the CDR3, is EAGVAQSPRYKIIEKRQSVAFWCNPISGHATLYWYQQILGQGPKLLIQFQNNGVVDDSQLPKDRFSAERLKGVDSTLKIQPAKLEDSAVYLCASSSGERAFANEQFFGPGTRLTVL.

On this clonotype itself: Sequence at one end of the junction differs from germline and may be a read error. The chain is built from TRBV3-1 and TRBJ1-2, with a possible D match to TRBD1 (6 bases). The CDR3 is made up of 14 amino acids. Germline V gene sequence: CDR1 LGHDT, CDR2 YNNKEL (reference sequence). DNA of the CDR3: TGTACCAGCAGCCAAAACAGGGAAGTATATGGCTACACCTTC. Translated, it gives CTSSQNREVYGYTF.

The J gene is TRBJ2-3, the V gene TRBV6-5, with 11 bases lining up with TRBD1. Germline V gene data show CDR1 as MNHEY and CDR2 as SVGAGI. The V gene end was trimmed by 6 bases and the J gene end by 10 bases; junction bases not matched to a gene: 6. This CDR3 is built from 13 residues. The CDR3 loop is CASSGGDRGSQYF. The CDR3 nucleotides read TGTGCCAGCAGCGGGGGGGACAGGGGGTCGCAGTATTTT.

V gene TRBV5-5 combines with J gene TRBJ2-4, with D perhaps matching TRBD2 (5 bases). The CDR3 length is 15 residues. The germline gives CDR1 SGHKS, CDR2 YYEKEE (reference sequence). V shed 2 bases and J shed 7 bases, with 16 bases lying between them. The CDR3 protein is CASSLEGGSGNIQYF. In DNA form, the CDR3 reads TGTGCCAGCAGCTTAGAGGGCGGAAGTGGTAACATTCAGTACTTC.